This T cell receptor (beta chain) was identified in a study of CD8+CD57+ T cells in acquired aplastic anemia. Genomic DNA constituted the template upon which TCR beta VDJ and CDR3 profiling was performed. TCRdb redid the calling of the reads with MiXCR, one entry per CDR3 protein. The sample gives 35,000 to 45,000 distinct CDR3 sequences, about two thirds of which show up once; around 22% is in the top ten. Concerning this clonotype: What it recognizes is unknown.

Findings and limits, study-wide: Patients and controls turned out to have 25 to 30 CD8+ CDR3 sequences in common.

V was shortened by 2 bases and J by 5 bases, with 12 bases between the two germline ends. This CDR3 has 14 amino acids. Germline lookup yields CDR1 SGHNT and CDR2 YENEEA. The chain recombines TRBV11-3 with TRBJ2-5; no clear D. The specimen was sorted CD4+, CD8+, or CD8+CD57+ T cells (not recorded which) from PBMCs. This receptor was taken from a human donor in good health, serving as a control. This CDR3 is CASSLNFGVETQYF. The CDR3 DNA reads TGTGCCAGCAGCTTAAATTTTGGGGTTGAGACCCAGTACTTC.